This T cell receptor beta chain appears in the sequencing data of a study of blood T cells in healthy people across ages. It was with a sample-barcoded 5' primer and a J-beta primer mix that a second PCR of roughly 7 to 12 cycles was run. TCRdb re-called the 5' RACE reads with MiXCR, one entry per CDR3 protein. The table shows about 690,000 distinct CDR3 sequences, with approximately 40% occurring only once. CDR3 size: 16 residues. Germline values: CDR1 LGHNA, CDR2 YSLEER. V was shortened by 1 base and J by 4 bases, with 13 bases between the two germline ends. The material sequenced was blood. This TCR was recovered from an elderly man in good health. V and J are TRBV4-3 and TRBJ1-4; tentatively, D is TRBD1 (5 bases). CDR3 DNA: TGCGCCAGCAGCCAAGGGGGGGGACGGGATAATGAAAAACTGTTTTTT. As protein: CASSQGGGRDNEKLFF.